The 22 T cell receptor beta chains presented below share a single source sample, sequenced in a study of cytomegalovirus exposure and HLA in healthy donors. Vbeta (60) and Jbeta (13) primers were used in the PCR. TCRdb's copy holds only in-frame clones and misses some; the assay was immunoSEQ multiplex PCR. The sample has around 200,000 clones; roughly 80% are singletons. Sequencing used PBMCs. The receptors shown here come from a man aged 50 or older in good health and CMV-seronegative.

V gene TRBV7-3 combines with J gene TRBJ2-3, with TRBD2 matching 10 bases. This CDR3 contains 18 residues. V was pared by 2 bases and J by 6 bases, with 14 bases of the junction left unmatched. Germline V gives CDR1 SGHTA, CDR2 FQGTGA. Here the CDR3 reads CASSLEVASGSIGDTQYF. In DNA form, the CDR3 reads TGTGCCAGCAGCTTAGAAGTGGCTAGCGGGAGTATCGGGGATACGCAGTATTTT.

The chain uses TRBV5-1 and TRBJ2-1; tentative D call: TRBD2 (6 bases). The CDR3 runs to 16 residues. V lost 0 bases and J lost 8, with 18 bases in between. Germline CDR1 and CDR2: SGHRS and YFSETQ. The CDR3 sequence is CASSLGITKRGYEQFF. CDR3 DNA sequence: TGCGCCAGCAGCTTGGGCATTACTAAACGGGGGTATGAGCAGTTCTTC.

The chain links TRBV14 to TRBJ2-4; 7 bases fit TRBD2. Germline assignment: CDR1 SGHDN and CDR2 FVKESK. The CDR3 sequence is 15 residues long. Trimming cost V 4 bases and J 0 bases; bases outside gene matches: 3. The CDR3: CASSPGLLAKNIQYF. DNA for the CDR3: TGTGCCAGCAGCCCGGGACTACTAGCCAAAAACATTCAGTACTTC.

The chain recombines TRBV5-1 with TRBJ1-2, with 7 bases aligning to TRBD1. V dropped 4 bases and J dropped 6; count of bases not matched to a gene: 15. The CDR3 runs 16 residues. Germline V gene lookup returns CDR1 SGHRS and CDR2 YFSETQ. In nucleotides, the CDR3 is TGCGCCAGCAGCGTTCCAGGGGGAGGAGGTGTGGATGGCTACACCTTC. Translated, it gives CASSVPGGGGVDGYTF.

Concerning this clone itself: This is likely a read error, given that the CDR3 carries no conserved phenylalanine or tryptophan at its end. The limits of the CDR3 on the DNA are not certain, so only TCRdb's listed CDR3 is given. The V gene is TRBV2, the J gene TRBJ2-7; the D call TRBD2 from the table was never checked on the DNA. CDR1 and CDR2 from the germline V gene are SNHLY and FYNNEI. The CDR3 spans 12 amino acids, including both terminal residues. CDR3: CASTLTSGTLLY.

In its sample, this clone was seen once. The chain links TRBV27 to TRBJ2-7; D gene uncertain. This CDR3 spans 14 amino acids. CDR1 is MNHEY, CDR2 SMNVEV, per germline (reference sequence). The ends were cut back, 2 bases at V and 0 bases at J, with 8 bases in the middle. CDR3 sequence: CASSLQARSYEQYF. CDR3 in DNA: TGTGCCAGCAGTTTACAGGCTCGCTCCTACGAGCAGTACTTC.

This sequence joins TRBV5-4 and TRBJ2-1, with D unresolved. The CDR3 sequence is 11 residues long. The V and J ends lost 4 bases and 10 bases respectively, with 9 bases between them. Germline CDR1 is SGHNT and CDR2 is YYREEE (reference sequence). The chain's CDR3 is CASSTVYEQFF. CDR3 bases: TGTGCCAGCAGCACAGTATACGAGCAGTTCTTC. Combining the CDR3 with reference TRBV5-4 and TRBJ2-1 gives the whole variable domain ETGVTQSPTHLIKTRGQQVTLRCSSQSGHNTVSWYQQALGQGPQFIFQYYREEENGRGNFPPRFSGLQFPNYSSELNVNALELDDSALYLCASSTVYEQFFGPGTRLTVL.

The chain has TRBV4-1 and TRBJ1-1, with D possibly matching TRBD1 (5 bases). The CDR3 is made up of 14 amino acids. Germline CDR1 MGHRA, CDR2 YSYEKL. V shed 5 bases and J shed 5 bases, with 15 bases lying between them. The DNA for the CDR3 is TGCGCCAGCAGCTGGGCAGGGAGGGAGACTGAAGCTTTCTTT. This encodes CASSWAGRETEAFF.

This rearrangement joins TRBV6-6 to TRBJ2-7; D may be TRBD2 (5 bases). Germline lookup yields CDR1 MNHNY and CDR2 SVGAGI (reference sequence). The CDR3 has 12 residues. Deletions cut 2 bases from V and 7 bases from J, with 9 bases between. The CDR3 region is CASSYRGREQYF. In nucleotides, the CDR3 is TGTGCCAGCAGTTACCGGGGTAGGGAGCAGTACTTC.

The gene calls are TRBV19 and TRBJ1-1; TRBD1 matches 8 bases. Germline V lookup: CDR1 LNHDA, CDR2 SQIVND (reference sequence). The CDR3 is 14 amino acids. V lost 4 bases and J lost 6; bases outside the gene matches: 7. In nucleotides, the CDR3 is TGTGCCAGTAGTAAAGACAGGGGAGGGGCTGAAGCTTTCTTT. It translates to CASSKDRGGAEAFF.

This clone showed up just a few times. The CDR3 spells CASSLHYEQYF. The CDR3 DNA reads as TGTGCCAGCAGTCTTCACTACGAGCAGTACTTC. The chain recombines TRBV9 with TRBJ2-5, with D unresolved. The tail of the sequence fits TRBJ2-7 better, so the J call may be wrong. CDR3 length: 11 residues. Per germline, CDR1 SGDLS and CDR2 YYNGEE.

The CDR3 region has the DNA TGCGCCAGCAGCTTGGTCCCGGGGTCCTCCTACGAGCAGTACTTC. It codes for CASSLVPGSSYEQYF. The chain links TRBV5-1 to TRBJ2-5, with D maybe TRBD2 (5 bases). The J call is in doubt because the DNA end fits TRBJ2-7 better. CDR3 size: 15 residues. CDR1 and CDR2 (germline): SGHRS, YFSETQ.

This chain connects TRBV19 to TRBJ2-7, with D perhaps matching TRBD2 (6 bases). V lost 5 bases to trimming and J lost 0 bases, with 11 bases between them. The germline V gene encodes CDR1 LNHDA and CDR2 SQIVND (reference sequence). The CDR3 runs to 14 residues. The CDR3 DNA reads TGTGCCAGTAGTTCGGGACTCTTCTCCTACGAGCAGTACTTC. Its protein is CASSSGLFSYEQYF. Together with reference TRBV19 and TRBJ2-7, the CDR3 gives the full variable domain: DGGITQSPKYLFRKEGQNVTLSCEQNLNHDAMYWYRQDPGQGLRLIYYSQIVNDFQKGDIAEGYSVSREKKESFPLTVTSAQKNPTAFYLCASSSGLFSYEQYFGPGTRLTVT.

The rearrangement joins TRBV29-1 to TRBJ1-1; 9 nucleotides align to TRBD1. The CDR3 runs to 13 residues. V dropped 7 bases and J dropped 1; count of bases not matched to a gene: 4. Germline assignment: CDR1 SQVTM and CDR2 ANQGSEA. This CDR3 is CSGGGQGNTEAFF. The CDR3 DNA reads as TGCAGCGGGGGGGGACAGGGGAACACTGAAGCTTTCTTT. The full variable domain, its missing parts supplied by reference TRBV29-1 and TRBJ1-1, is SAVISQKPSRDICQRGTSLTIQCQVDSQVTMMFWYRQQPGQSLTLIATANQGSEATYESGFVIDKFPISRPNLTFSTLTVSNMSPEDSSIYLCSGGGQGNTEAFFGQGTRLTVV.

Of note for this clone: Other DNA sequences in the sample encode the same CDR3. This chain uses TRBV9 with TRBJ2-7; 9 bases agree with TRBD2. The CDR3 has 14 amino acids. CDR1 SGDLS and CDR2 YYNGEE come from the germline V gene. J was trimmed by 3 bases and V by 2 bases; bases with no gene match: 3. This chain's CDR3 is CASSVSSGIYEQYF. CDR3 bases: TGTGCCAGCAGCGTGTCTAGCGGGATCTACGAGCAGTACTTC. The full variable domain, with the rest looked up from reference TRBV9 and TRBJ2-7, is DSGVTQTPKHLITATGQRVTLRCSPRSGDLSVYWYQQSLDQGLQFLIQYYNGEERAKGNILERFSAQQFPDLHSELNLSSLELGDSALYFCASSVSSGIYEQYFGPGTRLTVT.

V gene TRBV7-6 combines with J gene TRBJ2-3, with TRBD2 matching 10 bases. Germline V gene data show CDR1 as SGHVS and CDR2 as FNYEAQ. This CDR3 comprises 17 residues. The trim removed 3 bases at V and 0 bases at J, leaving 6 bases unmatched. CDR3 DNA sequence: TGTGCCAGCAGCTTGGCAGCGGGAGGGCTTAGCACAGATACGCAGTATTTT. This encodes CASSLAAGGLSTDTQYF.

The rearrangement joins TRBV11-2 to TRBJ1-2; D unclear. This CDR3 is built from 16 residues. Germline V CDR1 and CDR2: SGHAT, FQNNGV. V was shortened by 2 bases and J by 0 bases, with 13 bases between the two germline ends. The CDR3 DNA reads TGTGCCAGCAGCTTAATATCAACAGACCCTAACTATGGCTACACCTTC. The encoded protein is CASSLISTDPNYGYTF.

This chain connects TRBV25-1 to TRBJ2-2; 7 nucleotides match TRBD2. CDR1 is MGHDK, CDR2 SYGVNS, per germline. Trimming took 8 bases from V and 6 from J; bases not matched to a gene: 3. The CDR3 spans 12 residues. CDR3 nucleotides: TGTGCCAGCTCGACTAGCTCCGGGGAGCTGTTTTTT. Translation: CASSTSSGELFF. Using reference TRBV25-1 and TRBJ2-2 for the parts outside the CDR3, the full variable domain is EADIYQTPRYLVIGTGKKITLECSQTMGHDKMYWYQQDPGMELHLIHYSYGVNSTEKGDLSSESTVSRIRTEHFPLTLESARPSHTSQYLCASSTSSGELFFGEGSRLTVL.

The CDR3 sequence is CASSYSQWSTDTQYF. Written as DNA, the CDR3 is TGTGCCAGCAGTTACTCGCAGTGGAGCACAGATACGCAGTATTTT. The chain has TRBV6-5 and TRBJ2-3; D is unresolved. Trimming shortened V by 0 bases and J by 0 bases, and 7 bases separated the two germline ends. In germline, CDR1 is MNHEY, CDR2 SVGAGI. CDR3 length equals 15 residues.

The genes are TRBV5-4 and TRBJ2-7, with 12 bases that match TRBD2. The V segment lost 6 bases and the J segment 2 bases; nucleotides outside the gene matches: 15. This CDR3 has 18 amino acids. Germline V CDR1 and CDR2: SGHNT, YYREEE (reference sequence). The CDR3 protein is CASTKGLAGRTTTYEQYF. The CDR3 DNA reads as TGTGCCAGCACCAAAGGACTAGCGGGACGAACTACTACCTACGAGCAGTACTTC.

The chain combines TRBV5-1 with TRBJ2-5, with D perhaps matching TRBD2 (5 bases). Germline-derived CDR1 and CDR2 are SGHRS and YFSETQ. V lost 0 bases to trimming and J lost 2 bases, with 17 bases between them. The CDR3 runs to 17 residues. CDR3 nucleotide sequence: TGCGCCAGCAGCTTGGGGCTGACGGGAAGGGATCAAGAGACCCAGTACTTC. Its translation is CASSLGLTGRDQETQYF.

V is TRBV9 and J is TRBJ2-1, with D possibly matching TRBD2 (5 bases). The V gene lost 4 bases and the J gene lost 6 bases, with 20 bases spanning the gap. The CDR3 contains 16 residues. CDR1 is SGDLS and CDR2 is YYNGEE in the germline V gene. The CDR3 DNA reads TGTGCCAGCAGCCCGCGGGCGACGGGGAGCCTCAATGAGCAGTTCTTC. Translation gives CASSPRATGSLNEQFF.